The entry below gives a single TCR beta chain sequence along with its context. Its target is not known. This sample was included in a study of cytomegalovirus exposure and HLA in healthy donors. Overall study findings and caveats: Analysis was performed later, and it showed HLA-associated TCR beta chains to be more clonally expanded than equally common others.

The CDR3 has 14 amino acids. The germline CDR1 and CDR2 sequences are GTSNPN and SVGIG (reference sequence). V dropped 2 bases and J dropped 4 bases, with 14 bases sitting between them. The PCR contained 60 Vbeta and 13 Jbeta primers. Profiling relied on immunoSEQ multiplex PCR, and the TCRdb table lists in-frame clones only, not all of them. Of 160,000 or so clones in the sample, approximately 79% were seen once. The source material was PBMCs. This chain links TRBV30 with TRBJ1-2, with D perhaps TRBD1 (6 bases). The clonotype was recovered from a woman between 45 and 65 years old in good health and CMV-seropositive. The CDR3 nucleotides are TGTGCCTGGAGTTACGGGGGGCGCCGCTATGGCTACACCTTC. Amino acid sequence: CAWSYGGRRYGYTF.